The present T cell receptor (beta chain) was sequenced within a study of T cell responses to AZD1222 COVID-19 vaccine. TCRdb keeps only in-frame clones here, not all; method: immunoSEQ multiplex PCR. The sample carries approximately 120,000 clones, less than 95% recorded once. The CDR3 runs to 13 residues. V trimming: 6 bases; J trimming: 8 bases; junction bases outside the gene matches: 7. This rearrangement joins TRBV12-3 or TRBV12-4 to TRBJ1-5, with TRBD1 identical over 7 bases. The receptor was derived from an adult in good health. The sample in question was peripheral blood, obtained on day 0 of AZD1222 vaccination. The CDR3 DNA is TGTGCCAGCAGGACAGGGCTTGGGGAGCCCCAGCATTTT. Translation: CASRTGLGEPQHF.